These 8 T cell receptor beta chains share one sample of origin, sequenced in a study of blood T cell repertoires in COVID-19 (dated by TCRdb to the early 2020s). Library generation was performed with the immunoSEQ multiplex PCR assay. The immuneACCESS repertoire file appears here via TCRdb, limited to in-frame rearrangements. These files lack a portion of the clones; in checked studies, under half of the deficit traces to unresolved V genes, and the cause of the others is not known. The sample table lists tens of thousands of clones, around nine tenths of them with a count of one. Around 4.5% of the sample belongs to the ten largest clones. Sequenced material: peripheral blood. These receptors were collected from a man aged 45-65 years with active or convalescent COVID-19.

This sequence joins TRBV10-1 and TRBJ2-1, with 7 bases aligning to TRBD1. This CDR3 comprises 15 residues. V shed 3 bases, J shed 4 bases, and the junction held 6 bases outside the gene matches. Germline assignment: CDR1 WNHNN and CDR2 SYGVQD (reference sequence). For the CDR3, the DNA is TGCGCCAGCAGTGATTCGGGACAGAGATACAATGAGCAGTTCTTC. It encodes CASSDSGQRYNEQFF.

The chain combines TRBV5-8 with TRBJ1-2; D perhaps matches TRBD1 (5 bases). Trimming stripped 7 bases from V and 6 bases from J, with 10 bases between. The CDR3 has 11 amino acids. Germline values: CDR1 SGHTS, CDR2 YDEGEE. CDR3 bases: TGTGCCAGCGCTTGGGGGGATGGCTACACCTTC. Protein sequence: CASAWGDGYTF. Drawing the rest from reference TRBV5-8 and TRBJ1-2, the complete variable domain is EAGVTQSPTHLIKTRGQQATLRCSPISGHTSVYWYQQALGLGLQFLLWYDEGEERNRGNFPPRFSGRQFPNYSSELNVNALELEDSALYLCASAWGDGYTFGSGTRLTVV.

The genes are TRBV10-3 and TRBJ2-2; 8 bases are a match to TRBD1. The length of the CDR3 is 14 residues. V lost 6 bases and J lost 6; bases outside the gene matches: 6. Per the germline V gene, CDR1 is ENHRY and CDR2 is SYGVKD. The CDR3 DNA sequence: TGTGCCATCAGAGAGGACAGGGCCTCCGGGGAGCTGTTTTTT. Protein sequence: CAIREDRASGELFF.

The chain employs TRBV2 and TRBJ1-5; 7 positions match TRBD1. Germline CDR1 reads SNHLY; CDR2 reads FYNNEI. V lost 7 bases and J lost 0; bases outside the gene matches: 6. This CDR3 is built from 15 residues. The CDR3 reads CASNRQGDSNQPQHF. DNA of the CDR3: TGTGCCAGCAACAGACAGGGAGATAGCAATCAGCCCCAGCATTTT.

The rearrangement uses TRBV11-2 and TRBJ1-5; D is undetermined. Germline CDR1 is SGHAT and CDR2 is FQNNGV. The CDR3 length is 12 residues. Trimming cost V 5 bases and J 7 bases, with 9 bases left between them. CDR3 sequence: CASSHMGQPQHF. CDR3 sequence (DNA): TGTGCCAGCAGCCATATGGGCCAGCCCCAGCATTTT.

The CDR3 loop is CASSLEGTSGGVQDTQYF. Written as DNA, the CDR3 is TGCGCCAGCAGCTTGGAAGGGACTAGCGGGGGGGTTCAAGATACGCAGTATTTT. The chain employs TRBV5-1 and TRBJ2-3, with 16 bases identical to TRBD2. The germline V gene has CDR1 SGHRS and CDR2 YFSETQ. The CDR3 runs to 18 residues. The V and J ends lost 0 bases and 5 bases, in that order; junction bases with no gene match: 6.

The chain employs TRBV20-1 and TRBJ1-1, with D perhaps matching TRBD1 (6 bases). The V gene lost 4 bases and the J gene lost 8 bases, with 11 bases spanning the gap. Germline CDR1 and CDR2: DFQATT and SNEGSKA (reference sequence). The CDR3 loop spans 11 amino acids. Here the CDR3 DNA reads TGCAGTGCTAAAAACAGGGAAGAAGCTTTCTTT. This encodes CSAKNREEAFF.

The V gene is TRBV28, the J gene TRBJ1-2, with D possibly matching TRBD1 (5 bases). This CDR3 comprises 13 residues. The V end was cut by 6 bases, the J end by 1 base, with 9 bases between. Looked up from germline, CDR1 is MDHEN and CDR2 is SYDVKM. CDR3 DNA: TGTGCCAGCAGGATCGACAGTAACTATGGCTACACCTTC. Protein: CASRIDSNYGYTF.